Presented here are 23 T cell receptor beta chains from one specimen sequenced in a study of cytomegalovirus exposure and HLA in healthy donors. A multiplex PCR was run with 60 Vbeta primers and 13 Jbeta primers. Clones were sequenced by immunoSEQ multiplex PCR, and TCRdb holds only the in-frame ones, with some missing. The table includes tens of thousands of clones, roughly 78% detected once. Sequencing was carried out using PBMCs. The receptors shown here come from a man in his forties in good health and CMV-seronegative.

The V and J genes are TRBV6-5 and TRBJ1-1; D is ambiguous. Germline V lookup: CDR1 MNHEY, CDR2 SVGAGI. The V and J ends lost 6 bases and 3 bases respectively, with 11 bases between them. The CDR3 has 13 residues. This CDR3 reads CASRAGGYTEAFF. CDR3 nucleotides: TGTGCCAGCAGGGCAGGAGGGTACACTGAAGCTTTCTTT.

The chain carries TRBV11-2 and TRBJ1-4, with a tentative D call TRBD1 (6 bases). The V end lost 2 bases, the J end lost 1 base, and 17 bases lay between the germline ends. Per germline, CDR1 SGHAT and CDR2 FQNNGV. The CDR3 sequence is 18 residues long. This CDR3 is CASSLLGPGVITNEKLFF. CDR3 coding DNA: TGTGCCAGCAGCTTATTGGGGCCAGGGGTAATAACTAATGAAAAACTGTTTTTT.

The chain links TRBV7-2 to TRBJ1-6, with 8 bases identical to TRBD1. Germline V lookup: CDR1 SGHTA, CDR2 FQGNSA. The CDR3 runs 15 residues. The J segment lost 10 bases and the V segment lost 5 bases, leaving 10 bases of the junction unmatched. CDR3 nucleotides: TGTGCCAGCAGCCCAGCCCGGGGACAGGCCTCACCCCTCCACTTT. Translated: CASSPARGQASPLHF. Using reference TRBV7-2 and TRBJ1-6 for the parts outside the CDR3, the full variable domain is GAGVSQSPSNKVTEKGKDVELRCDPISGHTALYWYRQSLGQGLEFLIYFQGNSAPDKSGLPSDRFSAERTGGSVSTLTIQRTQQEDSAVYLCASSPARGQASPLHFGNGTRLTVT.

CDR3 amino acids: CASSPGGPQETQYF. CDR3 bases: TGTGCCAGCAGCCCCGGGGGACCTCAAGAGACCCAGTACTTC. The chain couples TRBV7-2 to TRBJ2-5, with a tentative D call TRBD2 (6 bases). Deletions cut 5 bases from V and 2 bases from J, with 12 bases between. The CDR3 has 14 amino acids. Germline V gene sequence: CDR1 SGHTA, CDR2 FQGNSA.

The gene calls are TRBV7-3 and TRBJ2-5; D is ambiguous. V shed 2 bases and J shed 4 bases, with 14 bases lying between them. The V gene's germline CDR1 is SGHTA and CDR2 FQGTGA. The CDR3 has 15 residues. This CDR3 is CASSLYRLTGETQYF. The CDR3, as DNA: TGTGCCAGCAGCTTATACCGACTTACGGGAGAGACCCAGTACTTC.

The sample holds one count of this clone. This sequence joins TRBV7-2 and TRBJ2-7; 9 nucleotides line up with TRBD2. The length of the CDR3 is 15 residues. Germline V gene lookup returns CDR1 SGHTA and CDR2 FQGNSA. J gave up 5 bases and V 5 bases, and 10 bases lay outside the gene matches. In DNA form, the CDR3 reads TGTGCCAGCAGCCCCCTTCGGACTAGCGTCCACGAGCAGTACTTC. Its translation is CASSPLRTSVHEQYF.

CDR3 region: CATEDRQTYEQYF. CDR3 DNA: TGTGCCACCGAGGACAGGCAGACCTACGAGCAGTACTTC. The chain uses TRBV19 and TRBJ2-7, with 7 nucleotides matching TRBD1. CDR3 length equals 13 residues. Losses at the gene ends were 10 bases for V and 2 bases for J; bases not matched to a gene: 8. CDR1 and CDR2 from the germline V gene are LNHDA and SQIVND (reference sequence). The full variable domain, completed using reference TRBV19 and TRBJ2-7, is DGGITQSPKYLFRKEGQNVTLSCEQNLNHDAMYWYRQDPGQGLRLIYYSQIVNDFQKGDIAEGYSVSREKKESFPLTVTSAQKNPTAFYLCATEDRQTYEQYFGPGTRLTVT.

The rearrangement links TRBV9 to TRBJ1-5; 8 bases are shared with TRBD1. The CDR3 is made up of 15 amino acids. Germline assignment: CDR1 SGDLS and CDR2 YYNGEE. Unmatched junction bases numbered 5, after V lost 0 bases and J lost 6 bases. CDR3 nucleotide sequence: TGTGCCAGCAGCGTAGGAGCAGGGGGCACTCAGCCCCAGCATTTT. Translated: CASSVGAGGTQPQHF.

The CDR3 reads CASSRFSSGKGYNEQFF. The CDR3 nucleotides read TGTGCCAGCAGTCGCTTTTCATCAGGGAAGGGCTACAATGAGCAGTTCTTC. The rearrangement uses TRBV2 and TRBJ2-1; D might be TRBD1 (5 bases). This CDR3 has 17 amino acids. Germline loops: CDR1 SNHLY, CDR2 FYNNEI. V lost 5 bases to trimming and J lost 3 bases, with 20 bases between them.

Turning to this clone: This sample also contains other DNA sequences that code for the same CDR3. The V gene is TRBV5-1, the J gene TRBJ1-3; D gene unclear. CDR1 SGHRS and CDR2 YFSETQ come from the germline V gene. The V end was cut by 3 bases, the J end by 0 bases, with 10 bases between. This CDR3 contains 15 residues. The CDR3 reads CASSSSGFSGNTIYF. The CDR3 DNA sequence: TGCGCCAGCAGCTCCTCGGGTTTCTCTGGAAACACCATATATTTT.

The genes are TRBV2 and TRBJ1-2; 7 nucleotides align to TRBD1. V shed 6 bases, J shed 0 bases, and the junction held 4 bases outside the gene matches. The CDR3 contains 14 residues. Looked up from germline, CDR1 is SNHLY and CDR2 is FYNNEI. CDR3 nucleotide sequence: TGTGCCAGCAGAGCAGGGGGAGCTAACTATGGCTACACCTTC. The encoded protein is CASRAGGANYGYTF.

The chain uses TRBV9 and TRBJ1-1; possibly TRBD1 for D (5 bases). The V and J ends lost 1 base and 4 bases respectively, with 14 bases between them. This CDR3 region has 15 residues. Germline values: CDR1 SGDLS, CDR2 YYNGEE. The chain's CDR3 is CASSVRGTSGTEAFF. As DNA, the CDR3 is TGTGCCAGCAGCGTACGGGGGACGTCGGGCACTGAAGCTTTCTTT.

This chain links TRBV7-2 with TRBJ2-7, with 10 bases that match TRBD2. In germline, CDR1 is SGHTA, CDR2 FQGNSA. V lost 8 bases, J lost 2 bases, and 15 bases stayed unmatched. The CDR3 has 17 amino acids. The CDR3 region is CASAPPGLAERAYEQYF. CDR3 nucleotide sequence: TGTGCCAGCGCTCCACCAGGACTAGCGGAGAGGGCCTACGAGCAGTACTTC.

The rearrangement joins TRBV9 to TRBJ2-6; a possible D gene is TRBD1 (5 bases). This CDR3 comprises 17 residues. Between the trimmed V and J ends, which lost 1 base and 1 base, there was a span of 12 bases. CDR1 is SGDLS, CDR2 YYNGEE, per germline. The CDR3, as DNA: TGTGCCAGCAGCGTACTTGGGGCAGTATCTGGGGCCAACGTCCTGACTTTC. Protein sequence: CASSVLGAVSGANVLTF.

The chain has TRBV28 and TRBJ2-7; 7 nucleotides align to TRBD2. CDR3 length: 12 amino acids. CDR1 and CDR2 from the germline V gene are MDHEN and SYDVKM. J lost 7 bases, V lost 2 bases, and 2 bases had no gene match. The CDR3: CASSLTLAEQYF. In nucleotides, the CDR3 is TGTGCCAGCAGTTTAACACTAGCGGAGCAGTACTTC.

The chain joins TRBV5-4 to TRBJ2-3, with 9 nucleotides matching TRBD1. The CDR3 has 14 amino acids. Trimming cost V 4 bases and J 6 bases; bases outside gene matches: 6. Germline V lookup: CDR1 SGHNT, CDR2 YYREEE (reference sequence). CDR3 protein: CASSQQGAGDTQYF. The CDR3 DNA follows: TGTGCCAGCAGCCAACAGGGGGCAGGGGATACGCAGTATTTT.

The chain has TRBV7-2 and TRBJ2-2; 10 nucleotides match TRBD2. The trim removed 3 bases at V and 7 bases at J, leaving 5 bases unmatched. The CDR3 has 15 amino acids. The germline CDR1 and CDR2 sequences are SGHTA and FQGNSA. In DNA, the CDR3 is TGTGCCAGCAGCTTGCTAGCGGGAGTAGACGGGGAGCTGTTTTTT. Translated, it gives CASSLLAGVDGELFF. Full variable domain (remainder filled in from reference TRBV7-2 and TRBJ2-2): GAGVSQSPSNKVTEKGKDVELRCDPISGHTALYWYRQSLGQGLEFLIYFQGNSAPDKSGLPSDRFSAERTGGSVSTLTIQRTQQEDSAVYLCASSLLAGVDGELFFGEGSRLTVL.

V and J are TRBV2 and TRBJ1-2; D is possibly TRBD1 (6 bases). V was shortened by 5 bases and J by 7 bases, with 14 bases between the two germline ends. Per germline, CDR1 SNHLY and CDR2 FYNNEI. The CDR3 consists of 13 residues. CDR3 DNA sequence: TGTGCCAGCAGTCAGACAGGAGATCTTGGCTACACCTTC. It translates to CASSQTGDLGYTF.

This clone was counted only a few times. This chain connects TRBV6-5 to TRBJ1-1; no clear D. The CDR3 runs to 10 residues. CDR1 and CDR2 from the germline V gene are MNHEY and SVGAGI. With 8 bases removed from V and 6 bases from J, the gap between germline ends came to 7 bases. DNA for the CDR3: TGTGCCAGCGGGAGGGCTGAAGCTTTCTTT. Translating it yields CASGRAEAFF.

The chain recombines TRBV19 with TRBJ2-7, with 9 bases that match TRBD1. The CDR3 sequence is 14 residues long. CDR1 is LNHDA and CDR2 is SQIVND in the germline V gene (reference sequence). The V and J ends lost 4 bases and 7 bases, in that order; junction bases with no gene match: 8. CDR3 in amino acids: CASSTGTGIGEQYF. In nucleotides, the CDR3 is TGTGCCAGTAGTACGGGGACAGGGATCGGTGAGCAGTACTTC.

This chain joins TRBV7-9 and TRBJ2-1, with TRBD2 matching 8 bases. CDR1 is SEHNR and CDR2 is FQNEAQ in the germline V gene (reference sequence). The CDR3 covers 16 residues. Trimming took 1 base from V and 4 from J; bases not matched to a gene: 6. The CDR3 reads CASSLELAGLYNEQFF. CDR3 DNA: TGTGCCAGCAGCTTAGAGCTAGCGGGCCTATACAATGAGCAGTTCTTC.

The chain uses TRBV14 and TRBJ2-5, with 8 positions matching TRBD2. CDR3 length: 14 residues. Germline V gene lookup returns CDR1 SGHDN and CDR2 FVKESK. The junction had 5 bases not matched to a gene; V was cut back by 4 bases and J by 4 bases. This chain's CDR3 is CASSPGLVRETQYF. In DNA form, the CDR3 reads TGTGCCAGCAGCCCGGGACTAGTTAGAGAGACCCAGTACTTC.

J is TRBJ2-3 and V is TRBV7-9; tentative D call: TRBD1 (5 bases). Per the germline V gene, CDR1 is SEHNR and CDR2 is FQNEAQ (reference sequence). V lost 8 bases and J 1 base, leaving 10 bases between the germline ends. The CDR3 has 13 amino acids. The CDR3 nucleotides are TGTGCCAGCTTACAGGTCGGCACAGATACGCAGTATTTT. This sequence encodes CASLQVGTDTQYF.